This T cell receptor (beta chain) was profiled in a study of blood T cell repertoires in COVID-19. Study-level background: Samples representing acute and convalescent COVID-19 were sourced from the United States, Italy and Spain.

V was shortened by 8 bases and J by 10 bases, with 15 bases between the two germline ends. Germline V gene data show CDR1 as LGHDT and CDR2 as YNNKEL (reference sequence). This CDR3 has 13 amino acids. Profiled with immunoSEQ multiplex PCR; TCRdb holds only in-frame clones, not every one. The sample yields fewer than 250,000 clones, around 89% seen once. The chain links TRBV3-1 (or the pseudogene TRBV3-2) to TRBJ1-6; D possibly corresponds to TRBD1 (5 bases). Sequencing used PBMCs or T cells enriched from blood (not recorded which). The receptor's source is a young woman who had recovered from COVID-19. CDR3 residues: CASGTGRESPLHF. In DNA form, the CDR3 reads TGTGCCAGCGGTACAGGCAGGGAATCACCCCTCCACTTT.